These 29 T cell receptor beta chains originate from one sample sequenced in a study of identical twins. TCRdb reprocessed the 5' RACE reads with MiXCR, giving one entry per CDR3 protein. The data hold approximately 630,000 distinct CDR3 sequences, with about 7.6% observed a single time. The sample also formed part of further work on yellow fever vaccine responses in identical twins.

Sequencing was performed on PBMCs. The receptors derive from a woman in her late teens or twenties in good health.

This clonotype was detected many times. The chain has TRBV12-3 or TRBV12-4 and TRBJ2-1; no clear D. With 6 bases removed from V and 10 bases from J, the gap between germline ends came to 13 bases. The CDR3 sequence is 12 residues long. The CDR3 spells CASSLVAMEQFF. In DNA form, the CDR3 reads TGTGCCAGCAGCCTTGTGGCTATGGAGCAGTTCTTC.

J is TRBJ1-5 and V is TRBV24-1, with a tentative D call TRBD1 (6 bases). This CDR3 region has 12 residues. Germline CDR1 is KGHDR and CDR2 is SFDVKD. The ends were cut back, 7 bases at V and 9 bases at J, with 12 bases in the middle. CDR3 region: CATRGTMGPQHF. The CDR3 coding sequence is TGTGCCACCAGAGGGACAATGGGGCCCCAGCATTTT.

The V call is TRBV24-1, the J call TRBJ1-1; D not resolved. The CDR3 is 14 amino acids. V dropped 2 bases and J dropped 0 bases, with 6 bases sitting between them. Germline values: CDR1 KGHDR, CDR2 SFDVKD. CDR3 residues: CATSDSTLNTEAFF. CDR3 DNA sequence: TGTGCCACCAGTGATTCAACGCTGAACACTGAAGCTTTCTTT.

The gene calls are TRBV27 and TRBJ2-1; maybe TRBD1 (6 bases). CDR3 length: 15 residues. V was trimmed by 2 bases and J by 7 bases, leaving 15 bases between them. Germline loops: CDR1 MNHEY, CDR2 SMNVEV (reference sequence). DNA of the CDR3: TGTGCCAGCAGTTTACAGGGGTTGAGGGGGAATGAGCAGTTCTTC. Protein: CASSLQGLRGNEQFF.

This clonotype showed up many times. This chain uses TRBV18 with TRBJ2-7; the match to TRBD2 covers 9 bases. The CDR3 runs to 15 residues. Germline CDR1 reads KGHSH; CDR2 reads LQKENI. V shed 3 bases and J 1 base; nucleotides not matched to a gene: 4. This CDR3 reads CASSPLTSGSYEQYF. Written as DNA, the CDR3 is TGTGCCAGCTCACCTCTGACTAGCGGATCCTACGAGCAGTACTTC.

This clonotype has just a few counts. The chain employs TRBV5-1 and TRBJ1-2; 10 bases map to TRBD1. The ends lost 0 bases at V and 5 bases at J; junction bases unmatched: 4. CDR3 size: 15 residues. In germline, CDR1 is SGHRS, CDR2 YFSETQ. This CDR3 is CASSLVTGGGYGYTF. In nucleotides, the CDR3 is TGCGCCAGCAGCTTGGTGACAGGGGGCGGATATGGCTACACCTTC.

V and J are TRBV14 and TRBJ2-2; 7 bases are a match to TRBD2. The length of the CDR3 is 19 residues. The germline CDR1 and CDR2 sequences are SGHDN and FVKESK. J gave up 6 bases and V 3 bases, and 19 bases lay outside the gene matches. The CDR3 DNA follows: TGTGCCAGCAGCCATCCTACTAGCGCATTAGAATGGGGCGCCGGGGAGCTGTTTTTT. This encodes CASSHPTSALEWGAGELFF.

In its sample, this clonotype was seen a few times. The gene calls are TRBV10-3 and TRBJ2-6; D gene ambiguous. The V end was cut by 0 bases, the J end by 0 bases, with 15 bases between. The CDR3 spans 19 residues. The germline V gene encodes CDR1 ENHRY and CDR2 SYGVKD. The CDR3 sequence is CAISESEGRASSGANVLTF. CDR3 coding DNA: TGTGCCATCAGTGAGTCCGAAGGCAGAGCTAGCTCTGGGGCCAACGTCCTGACTTTC.

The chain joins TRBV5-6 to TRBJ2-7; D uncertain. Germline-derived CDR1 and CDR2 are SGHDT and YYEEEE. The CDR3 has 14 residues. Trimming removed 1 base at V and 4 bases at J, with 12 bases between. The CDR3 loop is CASSLTSSVYEQYV. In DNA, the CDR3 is TGTGCCAGCAGCTTGACCTCCTCGGTATACGAGCAGTACGTC.

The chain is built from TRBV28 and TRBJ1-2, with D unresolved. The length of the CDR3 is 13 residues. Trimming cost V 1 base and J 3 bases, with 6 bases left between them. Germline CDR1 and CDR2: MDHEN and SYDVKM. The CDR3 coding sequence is TGTGCCAGCAGTTTATACAGACACTATGGCTACACCTTC. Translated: CASSLYRHYGYTF.

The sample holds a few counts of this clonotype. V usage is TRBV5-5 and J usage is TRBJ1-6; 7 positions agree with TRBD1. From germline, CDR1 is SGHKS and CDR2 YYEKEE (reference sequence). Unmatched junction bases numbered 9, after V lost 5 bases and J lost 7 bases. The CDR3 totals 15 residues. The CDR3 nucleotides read TGTGCCAGCAGTCTCCGGGACAGCAGCAATTCACCCCTCCACTTT. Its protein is CASSLRDSSNSPLHF.

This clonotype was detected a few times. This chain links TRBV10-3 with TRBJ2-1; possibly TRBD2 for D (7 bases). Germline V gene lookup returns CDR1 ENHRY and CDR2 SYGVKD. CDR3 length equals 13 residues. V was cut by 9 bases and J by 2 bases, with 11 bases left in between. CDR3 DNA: TGTGCCATGAGGGAGGGGGCCTACAATGAGCAGTTCTTC. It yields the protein CAMREGAYNEQFF.

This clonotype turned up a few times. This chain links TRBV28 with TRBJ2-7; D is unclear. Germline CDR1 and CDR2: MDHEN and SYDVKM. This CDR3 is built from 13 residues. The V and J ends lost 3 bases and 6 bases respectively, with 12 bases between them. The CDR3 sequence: CASSFDSLREQYV. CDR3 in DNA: TGTGCCAGCAGTTTCGACTCCTTACGCGAGCAGTACGTC.

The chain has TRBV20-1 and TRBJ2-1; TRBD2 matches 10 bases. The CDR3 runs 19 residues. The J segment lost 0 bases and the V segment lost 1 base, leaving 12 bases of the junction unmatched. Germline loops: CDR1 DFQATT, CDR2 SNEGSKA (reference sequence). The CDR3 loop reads CSARGAGGLAASSYNEQFF. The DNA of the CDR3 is TGCAGTGCTAGAGGAGCGGGGGGGCTTGCCGCCTCCTCCTACAATGAGCAGTTCTTC.

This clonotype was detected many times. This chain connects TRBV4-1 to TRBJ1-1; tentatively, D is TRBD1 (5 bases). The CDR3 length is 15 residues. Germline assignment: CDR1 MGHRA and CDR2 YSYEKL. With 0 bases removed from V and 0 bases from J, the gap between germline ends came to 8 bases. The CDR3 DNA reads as TGCGCCAGCAGCCAAGAAGGCAGGGTGAACACTGAAGCTTTCTTT. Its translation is CASSQEGRVNTEAFF.

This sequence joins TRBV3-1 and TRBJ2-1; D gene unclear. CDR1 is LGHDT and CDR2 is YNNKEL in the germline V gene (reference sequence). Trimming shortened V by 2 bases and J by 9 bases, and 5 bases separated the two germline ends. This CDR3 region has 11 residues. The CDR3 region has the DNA TGTGCCAGCAGCCAAATGCGTGAGCAGTTCTTC. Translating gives CASSQMREQFF.

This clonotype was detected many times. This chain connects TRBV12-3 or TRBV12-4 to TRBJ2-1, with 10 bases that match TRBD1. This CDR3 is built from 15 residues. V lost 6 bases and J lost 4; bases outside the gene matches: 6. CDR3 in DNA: TGTGCCAGCAGAAGGGGACAGGGGCGGTACAATGAGCAGTTCTTC. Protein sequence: CASRRGQGRYNEQFF.

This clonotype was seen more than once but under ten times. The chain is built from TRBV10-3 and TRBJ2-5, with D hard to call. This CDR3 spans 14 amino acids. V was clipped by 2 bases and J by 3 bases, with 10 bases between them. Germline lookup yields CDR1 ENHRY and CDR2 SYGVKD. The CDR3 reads CAISEVAIKETQYF. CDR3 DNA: TGTGCCATCAGTGAGGTGGCTATCAAAGAGACCCAGTACTTC.

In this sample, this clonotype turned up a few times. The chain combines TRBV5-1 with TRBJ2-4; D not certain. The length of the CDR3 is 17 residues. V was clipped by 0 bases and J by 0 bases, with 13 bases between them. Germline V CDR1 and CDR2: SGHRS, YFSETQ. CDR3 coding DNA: TGCGCCAGCAGCTTGGAGCCTAATTCGAGAGCCAAAAACATTCAGTACTTC. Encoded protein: CASSLEPNSRAKNIQYF.

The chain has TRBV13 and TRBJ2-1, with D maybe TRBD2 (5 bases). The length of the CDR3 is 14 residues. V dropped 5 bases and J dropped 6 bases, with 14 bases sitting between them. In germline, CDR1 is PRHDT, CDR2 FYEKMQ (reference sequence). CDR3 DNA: TGTGCCAGCAGCGACCGGGATCAGCCCAATGAGCAGTTCTTC. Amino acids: CASSDRDQPNEQFF.

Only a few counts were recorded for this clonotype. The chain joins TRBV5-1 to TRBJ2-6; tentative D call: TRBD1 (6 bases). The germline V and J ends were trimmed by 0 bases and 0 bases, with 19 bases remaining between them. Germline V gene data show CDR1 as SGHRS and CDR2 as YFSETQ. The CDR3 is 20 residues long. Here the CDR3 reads CASSLDRQEDYYSGANVLTF. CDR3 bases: TGCGCCAGCAGCTTGGACCGACAGGAGGATTACTACTCTGGGGCCAACGTCCTGACTTTC.

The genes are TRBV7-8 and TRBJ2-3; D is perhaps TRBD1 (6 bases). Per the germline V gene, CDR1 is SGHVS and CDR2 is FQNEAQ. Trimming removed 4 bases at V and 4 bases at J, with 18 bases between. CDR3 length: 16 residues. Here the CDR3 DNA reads TGTGCCAGCAGCTCACAAAGGGGGAAGGGTGCAGATACGCAGTATTTT. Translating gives CASSSQRGKGADTQYF.

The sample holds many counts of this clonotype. The CDR3 nucleotides are TGCAGTGCCCGGACAGGGGGTGACACTGAAGCTTTCTTT. Its protein product is CSARTGGDTEAFF. The rearrangement links TRBV20-1 to TRBJ1-1; TRBD1 aligns across 10 bases. Germline values: CDR1 DFQATT, CDR2 SNEGSKA (reference sequence). J was trimmed by 3 bases and V by 6 bases; bases with no gene match: 4. The CDR3 loop spans 13 amino acids.

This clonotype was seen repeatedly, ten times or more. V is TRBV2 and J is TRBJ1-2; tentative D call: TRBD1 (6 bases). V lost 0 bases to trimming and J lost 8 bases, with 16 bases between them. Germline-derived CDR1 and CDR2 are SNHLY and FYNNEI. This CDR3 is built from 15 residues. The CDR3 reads CASSEAGQGIGGYTF. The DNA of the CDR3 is TGTGCCAGCAGTGAAGCGGGGCAGGGGATAGGGGGCTACACCTTC.

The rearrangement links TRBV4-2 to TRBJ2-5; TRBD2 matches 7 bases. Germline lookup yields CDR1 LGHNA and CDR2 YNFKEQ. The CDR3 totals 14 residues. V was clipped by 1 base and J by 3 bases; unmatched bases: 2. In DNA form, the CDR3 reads TGTGCCAGCAGCCAAGTTGGACTAGAAGAGACCCAGTACTTC. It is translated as CASSQVGLEETQYF.

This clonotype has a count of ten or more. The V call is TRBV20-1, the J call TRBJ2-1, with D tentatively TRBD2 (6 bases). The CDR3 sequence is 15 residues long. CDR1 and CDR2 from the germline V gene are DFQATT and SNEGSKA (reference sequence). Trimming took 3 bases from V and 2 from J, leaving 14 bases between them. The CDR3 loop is CSASSNSGAYNEQFF. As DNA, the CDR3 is TGCAGTGCTAGTTCCAATAGCGGAGCCTACAATGAGCAGTTCTTC.

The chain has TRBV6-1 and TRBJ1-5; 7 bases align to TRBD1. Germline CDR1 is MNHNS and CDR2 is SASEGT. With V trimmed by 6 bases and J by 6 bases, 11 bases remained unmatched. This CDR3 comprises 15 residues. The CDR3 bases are TGTGCCAGCAGCTGGAGACAGGGTTTTGGTCAGCCCCAGCATTTT. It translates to CASSWRQGFGQPQHF.

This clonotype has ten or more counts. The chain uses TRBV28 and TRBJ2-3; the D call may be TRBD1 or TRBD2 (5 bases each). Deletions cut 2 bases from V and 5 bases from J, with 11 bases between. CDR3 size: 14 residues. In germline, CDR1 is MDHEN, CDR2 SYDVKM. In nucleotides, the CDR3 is TGTGCCAGCAGTTTAATAGGGGCGGGAGATACGCAGTATTTT. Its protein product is CASSLIGAGDTQYF. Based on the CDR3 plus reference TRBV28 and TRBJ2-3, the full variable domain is DVKVTQSSRYLVKRTGEKVFLECVQDMDHENMFWYRQDPGLGLRLIYFSYDVKMKEKGDIPEGYSVSREKKERFSLILESASTNQTSMYLCASSLIGAGDTQYFGPGTRLTVL.

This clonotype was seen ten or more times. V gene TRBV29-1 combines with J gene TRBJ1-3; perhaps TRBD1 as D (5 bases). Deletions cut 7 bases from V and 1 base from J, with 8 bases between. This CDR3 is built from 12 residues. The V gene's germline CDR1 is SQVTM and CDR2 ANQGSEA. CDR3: CSGRVSGNTIYF. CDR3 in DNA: TGCAGCGGCAGGGTTTCTGGAAACACCATATATTTT.